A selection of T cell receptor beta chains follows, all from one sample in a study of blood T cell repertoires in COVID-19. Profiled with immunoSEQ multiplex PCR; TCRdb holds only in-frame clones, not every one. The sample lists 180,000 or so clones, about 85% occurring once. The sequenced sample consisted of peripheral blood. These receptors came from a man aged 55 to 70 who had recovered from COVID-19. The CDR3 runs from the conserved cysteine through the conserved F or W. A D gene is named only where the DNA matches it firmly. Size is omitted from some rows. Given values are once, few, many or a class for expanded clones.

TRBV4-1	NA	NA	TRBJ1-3	TGCGCCAGCAGCCAAGATCGTGAACTTTCCTCTGGAAACACCATATATTTT	CASSQDRELSSGNTIYF
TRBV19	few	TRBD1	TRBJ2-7	TGTGCCAGTAGTGCGGACAGGAACACCTACGAGCAGTACTTC	CASSADRNTYEQYF
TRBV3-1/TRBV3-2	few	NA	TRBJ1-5	TGTGCCAGCAGCCCTAAGGGGGTCACCGGTGGGATACGGTCCCAGCATTTT	CASSPKGVTGGIRSQHF
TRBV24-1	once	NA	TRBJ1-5	TGTGCCACCAGTGATTCCGCAGGGGCTGGTCAGCCCCAGCATTTT	CATSDSAGAGQPQHF
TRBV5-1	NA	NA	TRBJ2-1	TGCGCCAGCAGCTCGCCCACAGGGATTTCGGTAAATGAGCAGTTCTTC	CASSSPTGISVNEQFF
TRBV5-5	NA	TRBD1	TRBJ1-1	TGTGCCAGCAGCTCCCGGGACAGGGGTGGAGGGACTGAAGCTTTCTTT	CASSSRDRGGGTEAFF
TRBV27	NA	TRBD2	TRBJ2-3	TGTGCCAGCAGTCAACTAGCGGGGGGGCCTCTCACGCAGTATTTT	CASSQLAGGPLTQYF
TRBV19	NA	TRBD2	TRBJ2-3	TGTGCCAGTAGTAGGAGACTAGCGGGGGGCCGGGATACGCAGTATTTT	CASSRRLAGGRDTQYF
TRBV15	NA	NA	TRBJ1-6	TGTGCCACCAGCAGGGAACAGCTTCAAAATTCACCCCTCCACTTT	CATSREQLQNSPLHF
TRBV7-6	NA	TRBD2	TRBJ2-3	TGTGCCAGCAGCCATAGCGGGGTCACTAGCACAGATACGCAGTATTTT	CASSHSGVTSTDTQYF
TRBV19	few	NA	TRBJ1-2	TGTGCCAGTAGTACGCAACAGGGCCCTCGGGTAGGCTACACCTTC	CASSTQQGPRVGYTF
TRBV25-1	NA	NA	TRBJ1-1	TGTGCCAGCAGTGAGACCAGGGTCGGGGGGTGGAACACTGAAGCTTTCTTT	CASSETRVGGWNTEAFF
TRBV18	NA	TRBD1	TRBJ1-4	TGTGCCAGCTCGCCTACAGGGGCTAATGAAAAACTGTTTTTT	CASSPTGANEKLFF
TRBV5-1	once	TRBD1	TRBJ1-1	TGCGCCAGCAACCTTCAGGGGGCTAACACTGAAGCTTTCTTT	CASNLQGANTEAFF
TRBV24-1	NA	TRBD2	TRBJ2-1	TGTGCCACCAGTGATTCCTTGCTGGGCGGGGGGGGCCGGTATGAGCAGTTCTTC	CATSDSLLGGGGRYEQFF
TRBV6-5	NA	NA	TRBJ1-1	TGTGCCAGCAGGCCCGTCGGGGGGAACACTGAAGCTTTCTTT	CASRPVGGNTEAFF
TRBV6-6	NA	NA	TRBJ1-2	TGTGCCAGCAGTTACGTGGGGGGGGAAGGATATGGCTACACCTTC	CASSYVGGEGYGYTF
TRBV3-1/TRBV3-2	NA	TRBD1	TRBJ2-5	TGTGCCAGCAGCCTCCGGACAGGGCGCTCAGAGACCCAGTACTTC	CASSLRTGRSETQYF
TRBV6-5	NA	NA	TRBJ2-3	TGTGCCAGCAGTCCCGTACCGGCGGACACAGATACGCAGTATTTT	CASSPVPADTDTQYF
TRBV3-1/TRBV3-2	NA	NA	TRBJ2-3	TGTGCCAGCAGCCAAGTAACAGATACGCAGTATTTT	CASSQVTDTQYF
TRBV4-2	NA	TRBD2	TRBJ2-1	TGTGCCAGCAGCCAAGACAGCGGGGCGCTCGATGAGCAGTTCTTC	CASSQDSGALDEQFF
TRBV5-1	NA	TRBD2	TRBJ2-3	TGCGCCAGCAGTAATAGCGGGGGCTCCGTAAGAGCTATGCAGTATTTT	CASSNSGGSVRAMQYF
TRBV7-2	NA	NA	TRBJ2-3	TGTGCCAGCAGCTTACCTAGCACAGATACGCAGTATTTT	CASSLPSTDTQYF
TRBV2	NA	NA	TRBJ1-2	TGTGCCAGCAGTGTGGCTAGTTTCGGACAGCGTAACTATGGCTACACCTTC	CASSVASFGQRNYGYTF
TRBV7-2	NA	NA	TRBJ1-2	TGTGCCAGCAGCTCTACAACCACGACAGCCCACTATGGCTACACCTTC	CASSSTTTTAHYGYTF
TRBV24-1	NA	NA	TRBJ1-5	TGTGCCACCGGCGGGAGCAATCAGCCCCAGCATTTT	CATGGSNQPQHF
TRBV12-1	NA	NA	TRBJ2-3	TGTGCCAGCAGCGCCCCCCGGATAGGGGCAAAAGGGACAGATACGCAGTATTTT	CASSAPRIGAKGTDTQYF
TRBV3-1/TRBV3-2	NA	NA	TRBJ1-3	TGTGCCAGCAGCCATGAGGGCAGGGGTGGAAACACCATATATTTT	CASSHEGRGGNTIYF
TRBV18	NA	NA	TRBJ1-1	TGTGCCAGCTCACCAACCGTAGAACAGGGAGAAGCTTTCTTT	CASSPTVEQGEAFF
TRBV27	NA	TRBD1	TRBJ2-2	TGTGCCAGCAGTTGGAACAGGGGCACCGGGGAGCTGTTTTTT	CASSWNRGTGELFF
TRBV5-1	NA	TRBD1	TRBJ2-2	TGCGCCAGCAGCCACGGACAGGGTGACACCGGGGAGCTGTTTTTT	CASSHGQGDTGELFF
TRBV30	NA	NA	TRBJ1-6	TGTGCCCGCAGCCGGGACTCCAGTATCTCCTATAATTCACCCCTCCACTTT	CARSRDSSISYNSPLHF
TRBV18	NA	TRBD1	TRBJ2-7	TGTGCCAGCTCACCACCTGGACAGGGTCCCTACGAGCAGTACTTC	CASSPPGQGPYEQYF
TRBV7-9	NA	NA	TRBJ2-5	TGTGCCGGAAACGTGCAGGGAGAGACCCAGTACTTC	CAGNVQGETQYF
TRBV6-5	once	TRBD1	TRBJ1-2	TGTGCCAGCAGTTGGACAGGGGGCTGGGGCTACACCTTC	CASSWTGGWGYTF
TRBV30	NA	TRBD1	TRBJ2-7	TGTGCCTGGAGCATACAGGGGTGGGAGCAGTACTTC	CAWSIQGWEQYF
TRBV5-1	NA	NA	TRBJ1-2	TGCGCCAGCAGTCCTCTCTCCCAGACAGGCCATGGCTACACCTTC	CASSPLSQTGHGYTF
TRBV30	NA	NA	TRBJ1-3	TGTGCCTGGAGGGGTACAGGGGGAAACACCATATATTTT	CAWRGTGGNTIYF
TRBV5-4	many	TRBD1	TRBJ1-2	TGTGCCAGCAGCTTCTTGGACAGGGGGGACTATGGCTACACCTTC	CASSFLDRGDYGYTF
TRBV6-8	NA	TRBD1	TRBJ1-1	TGTGCCGACGAAACAGGGGGCAAAGGGGACACTGAAGCTTTCTTT	CADETGGKGDTEAFF
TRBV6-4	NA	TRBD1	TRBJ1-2	TGTGCCAGCAGTCGGGATGTCGGGACAGCTAACTATGGCTACACCTTC	CASSRDVGTANYGYTF
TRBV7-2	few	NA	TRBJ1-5	TGTGCCAGCAGCTTGAACAGCTTGAATCAGCCCCAGCATTTT	CASSLNSLNQPQHF
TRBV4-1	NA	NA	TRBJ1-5	TGCGCCAGCAGCCCGGGACATTCTTCAAGCAATCAGCCCCAGCATTTT	CASSPGHSSSNQPQHF
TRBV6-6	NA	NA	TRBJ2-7	TGTGCCAGCAGTCTTTCAACAGGCCCTTACGAGCAGTACTTC	CASSLSTGPYEQYF
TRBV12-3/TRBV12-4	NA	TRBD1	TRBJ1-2	TGTGCCAGCAGCACAGGGGTCCAGCATGGCTACACCTTC	CASSTGVQHGYTF